Following are 3 T cell receptor beta chains from one sample sequenced in a study of vaccination and CD4 T cells after COVID-19. Their specific antigens are unknown. Stated time point: late sampling 161 to 241 days after vaccination in three convalescent patients. The treatment: approximately 9-day PBMC culture with coronavirus spike peptide pools or control peptides (ViraFEST assay). CD4+ T cells that had been cultured provided DNA sequenced with the Oncomine TCR Beta short-read assay. TCRdb re-derived calls from the PCR reads in MiXCR, one entry per CDR3 protein. The sample has about 21,000 distinct CDR3 sequences; 35% to 45% are singletons. Sequencing was performed on CD4+ T cells from blood, cultured in vitro, taken about 7 months after SARS-CoV-2 vaccination. Source of these receptors: a human donor who had recovered from COVID-19.

The J gene is TRBJ2-5, the V gene TRBV29-1; D is uncertain. The germline V gene has CDR1 SQVTM and CDR2 ANQGSEA. This CDR3 comprises 13 residues. V gave up 6 bases and J gave up 1 base, with 12 bases separating them. In DNA, the CDR3 is TGCAGCGTCGACTCGCGGAGCCAAGAGACCCAGTACTTC. It codes for CSVDSRSQETQYF.

This chain connects TRBV7-2 to TRBJ2-5; maybe TRBD1 (6 bases). V dropped 5 bases and J dropped 5 bases, with 9 bases sitting between them. Germline CDR1 and CDR2: SGHTA and FQGNSA. The CDR3 length is 12 residues. The CDR3 loop reads CASSPDRETQYF. In nucleotides, the CDR3 is TGTGCCAGCAGCCCAGACAGGGAGACCCAGTACTTC.

With regard to this clonotype: The CDR3 end shows no conserved phenylalanine or tryptophan, and so a read error is likely. V gene TRBV20-1 combines with J gene TRBJ1-5, with D possibly matching TRBD1 (6 bases). V lost 3 bases, J lost 6 bases, and 15 bases lay in between. The CDR3 is 14 amino acids. CDR1 and CDR2 (germline): DFQATT, SNEGSKA (reference sequence). CDR3 amino acids: CSASTGADGQPQHC. Here the CDR3 DNA reads TGCAGTGCTAGCACGGGGGCGGACGGTCAGCCCCAGCATTGT.